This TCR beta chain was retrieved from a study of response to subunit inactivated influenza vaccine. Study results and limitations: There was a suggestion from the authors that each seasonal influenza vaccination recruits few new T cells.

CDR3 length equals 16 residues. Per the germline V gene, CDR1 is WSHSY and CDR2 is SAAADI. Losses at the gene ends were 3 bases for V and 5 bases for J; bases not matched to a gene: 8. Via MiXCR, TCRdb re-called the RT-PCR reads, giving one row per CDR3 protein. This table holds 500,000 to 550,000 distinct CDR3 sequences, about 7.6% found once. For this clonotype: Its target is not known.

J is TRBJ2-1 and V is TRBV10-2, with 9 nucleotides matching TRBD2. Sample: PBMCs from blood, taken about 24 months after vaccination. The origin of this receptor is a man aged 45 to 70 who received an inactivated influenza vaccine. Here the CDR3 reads CASSEMGRGGHNEQFF. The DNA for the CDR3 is TGCGCCAGCAGTGAAATGGGGCGGGGGGGCCACAATGAGCAGTTCTTC.